The sequence of this T cell receptor (beta chain) was determined in a study of cytomegalovirus exposure and HLA in healthy donors. This clone occurred once. Its cognate antigen is unknown. Study findings and constraints: Most TCRs appeared rarely, but some public TCRs recurred in many donors. A later examination showed that TCR association rates differed by HLA locus, with DRB1 most and HLA-C fewest.

Researchers ran the PCR with 60 Vbeta and 13 Jbeta primers. Profiled with immunoSEQ multiplex PCR; TCRdb holds only in-frame clones, not every one. Of about 93,000 clones in the sample, over 75% were seen once. J lost 5 bases, V lost 4 bases, and 21 bases had no gene match. The CDR3 runs to 19 residues. CDR1 and CDR2 from the germline V gene are SEHNR and FQNEAQ (reference sequence). The specimen sequenced was PBMCs. The genes are TRBV7-9 and TRBJ2-5, with TRBD1 identical over 8 bases. The clonotype comes from a man aged 25 to 40 in good health and CMV-seronegative. The CDR3 bases are TGTGCCAGCAGCTCCCTTGGATCGGCAGTTCAGGGGGCGCAGGAGACCCAGTACTTC. Encoded protein: CASSSLGSAVQGAQETQYF.